The source of this TCR beta chain is a study of blood T cell repertoires in COVID-19. Study overall: Samples taken during acute and convalescent COVID-19 were collected in the United States, Italy and Spain. In each case, the material was cDNA or gDNA derived from T cells, B-cell-depleted T cells, or PBMCs.

Authors' processing steps: From reference gene primer amplification, estimates of nucleated cell counts were derived. Profiling relied on immunoSEQ multiplex PCR, and the TCRdb table lists in-frame clones only, not all of them. V and J calls plus clone size are reproduced from that table; the DNA served to infer D and trimming. The sample lists over 120,000 clones, roughly 82% occurring once. Trimming took 7 bases from V and 4 from J; bases not matched to a gene: 4. The CDR3 extends over 13 amino acids. CDR1 LGHDT and CDR2 YNNKEL come from the germline V gene (reference sequence). The sequence was collected from a human donor in a cohort sampled during active COVID-19. The chain employs TRBV3-1 (or the pseudogene TRBV3-2) and TRBJ1-2; 9 positions agree with TRBD1. Sequencing used peripheral blood. CDR3 protein: CASIGDRAYGYTF. CDR3 in DNA: TGTGCCAGCATAGGGGACAGGGCCTATGGCTACACCTTC.